This record covers a single T cell receptor (beta chain). Sequencing was performed with immunoSEQ multiplex PCR; in TCRdb, only in-frame clones are kept and a portion is missing. The sample shows roughly 200,000 clones, approximately 90% of them seen only once. This record belongs to a study of blood T cell repertoires in COVID-19. On the study more broadly: T cells, B-cell-depleted T cells, or PBMCs supplied cDNA or gDNA.

V was cut by 9 bases and J by 8 bases, with 15 bases left in between. Germline V lookup: CDR1 MNHEY, CDR2 SMNVEV (reference sequence). This CDR3 region has 12 residues. The V gene is TRBV27, the J gene TRBJ2-3, with D possibly being TRBD2 (6 bases). Material for sequencing was peripheral blood. The TCR sequence derives from a woman younger than 45 with acute or convalescent COVID-19. The DNA for the CDR3 is TGTGCCAGTAGTCTCGGGACTCGTACGCAGTATTTT. This gives the protein CASSLGTRTQYF.